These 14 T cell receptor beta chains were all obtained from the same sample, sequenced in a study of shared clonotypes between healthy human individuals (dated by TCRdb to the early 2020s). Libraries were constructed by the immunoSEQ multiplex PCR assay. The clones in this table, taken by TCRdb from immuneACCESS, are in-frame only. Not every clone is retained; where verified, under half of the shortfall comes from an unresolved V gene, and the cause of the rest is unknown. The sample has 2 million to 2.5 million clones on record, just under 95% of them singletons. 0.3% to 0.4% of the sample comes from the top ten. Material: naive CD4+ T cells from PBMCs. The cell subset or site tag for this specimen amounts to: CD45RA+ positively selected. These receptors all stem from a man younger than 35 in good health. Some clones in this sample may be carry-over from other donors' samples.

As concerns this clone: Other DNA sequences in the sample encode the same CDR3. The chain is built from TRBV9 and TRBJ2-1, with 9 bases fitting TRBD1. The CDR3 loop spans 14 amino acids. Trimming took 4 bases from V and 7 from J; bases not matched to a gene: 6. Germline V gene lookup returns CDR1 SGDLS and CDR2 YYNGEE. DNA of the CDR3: TGTGCCAGCAGCCCCGGACAGGGGAGGAATGAGCAGTTCTTC. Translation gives CASSPGQGRNEQFF.

The CDR3 DNA follows: TGTGCCAGCTCATCACTTCATACCGGGGAGCTGTTTTTT. Protein: CASSSLHTGELFF. The chain couples TRBV18 to TRBJ2-2, with unresolved D. V shed 5 bases and J shed 5 bases, with 9 bases lying between them. The CDR3 has 13 residues. Germline CDR1 is KGHSH and CDR2 is LQKENI.

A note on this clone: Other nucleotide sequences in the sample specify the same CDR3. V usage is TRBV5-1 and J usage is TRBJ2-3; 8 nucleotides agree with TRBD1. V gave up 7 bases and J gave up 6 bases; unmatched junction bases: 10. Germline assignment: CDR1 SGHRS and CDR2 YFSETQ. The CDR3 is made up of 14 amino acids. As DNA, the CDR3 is TGCGCCAGCTCCGGACAGGGAGGTGCGGATACGCAGTATTTT. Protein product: CASSGQGGADTQYF.

The CDR3 reads CASSVLRGNYEQYF. Here the CDR3 DNA reads TGTGCCAGCAGTGTTCTACGTGGCAACTACGAGCAGTACTTC. The rearrangement uses TRBV2 and TRBJ2-7; D uncertain. The CDR3 runs 14 residues. V lost 4 bases and J lost 3, with 13 bases in between. Germline CDR1 and CDR2: SNHLY and FYNNEI.

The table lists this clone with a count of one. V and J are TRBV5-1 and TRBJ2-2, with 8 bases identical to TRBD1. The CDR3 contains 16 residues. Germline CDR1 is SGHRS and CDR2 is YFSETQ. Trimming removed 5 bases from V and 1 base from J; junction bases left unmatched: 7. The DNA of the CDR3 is TGCGCCAGCAGACTTCCCGGGACAGGGAACACCGGGGAGCTGTTTTTT. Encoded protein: CASRLPGTGNTGELFF.

The CDR3 coding sequence is TGTGCCAGCAGCCAAGAGTCTAGTCTAGCGTATTATTCTGGGGCCAACGTCCTGACTTTC. Translated: CASSQESSLAYYSGANVLTF. The V and J genes are TRBV14 and TRBJ2-6, with a possible D match to TRBD2 (6 bases). V lost 0 bases to trimming and J lost 1 base, with 19 bases between them. In germline, CDR1 is SGHDN, CDR2 FVKESK. The CDR3 extends over 20 amino acids.

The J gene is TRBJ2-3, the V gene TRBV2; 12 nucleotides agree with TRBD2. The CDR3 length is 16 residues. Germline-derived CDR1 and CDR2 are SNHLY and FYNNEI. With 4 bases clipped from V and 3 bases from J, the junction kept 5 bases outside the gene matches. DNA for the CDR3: TGTGCCAGCAGTGCGCCTAGCGGGAGGGGAACAGATACGCAGTATTTT. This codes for CASSAPSGRGTDTQYF.

The CDR3 loop is CASSGSFIAYEQYF. The CDR3 coding sequence is TGTGCCAGCAGTGGTAGCTTTATAGCTTACGAGCAGTACTTC. The V call is TRBV2, the J call TRBJ2-7; D gene uncertain. V shed 4 bases and J shed 4 bases, with 14 bases lying between them. Per the germline V gene, CDR1 is SNHLY and CDR2 is FYNNEI. The CDR3 sequence is 14 residues long.

CDR3 nucleotide sequence: TGTGCCAGCAGCTTAGATCCGATAACCGAGCAGTACTTC. Its protein is CASSLDPITEQYF. V is TRBV11-3 and J is TRBJ2-7; D gene uncertain. The CDR3 runs to 13 residues. Trimming left V 0 bases short and J 6 bases short, with 9 bases between. Germline CDR1 SGHNT, CDR2 YENEEA.

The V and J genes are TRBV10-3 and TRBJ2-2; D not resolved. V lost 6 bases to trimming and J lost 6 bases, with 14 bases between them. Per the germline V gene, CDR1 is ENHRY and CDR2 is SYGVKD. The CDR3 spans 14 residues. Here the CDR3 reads CAISDRANAGELFF. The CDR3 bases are TGTGCCATCAGCGATAGGGCCAACGCCGGGGAGCTGTTTTTT.

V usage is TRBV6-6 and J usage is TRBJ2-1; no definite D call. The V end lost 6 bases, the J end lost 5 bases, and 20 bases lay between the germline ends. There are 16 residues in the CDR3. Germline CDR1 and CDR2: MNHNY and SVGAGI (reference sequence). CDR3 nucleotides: TGTGCCAGCAGCCCACGAGTGGCCCTTGGAAACAATGAGCAGTTCTTC. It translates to CASSPRVALGNNEQFF.

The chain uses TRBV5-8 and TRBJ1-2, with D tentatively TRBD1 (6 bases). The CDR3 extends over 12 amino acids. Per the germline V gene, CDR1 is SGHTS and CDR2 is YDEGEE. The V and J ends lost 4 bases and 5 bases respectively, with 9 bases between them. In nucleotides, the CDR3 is TGTGCCAGCAGCCCCGGACAGTATGGCTACACCTTC. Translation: CASSPGQYGYTF.

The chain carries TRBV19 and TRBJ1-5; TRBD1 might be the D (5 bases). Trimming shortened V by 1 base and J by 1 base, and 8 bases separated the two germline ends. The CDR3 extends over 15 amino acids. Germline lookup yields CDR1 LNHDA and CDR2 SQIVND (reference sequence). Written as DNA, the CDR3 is TGTGCCAGTAGTATAGCGGGACCGAGCAATCAGCCCCAGCATTTT. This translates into CASSIAGPSNQPQHF.

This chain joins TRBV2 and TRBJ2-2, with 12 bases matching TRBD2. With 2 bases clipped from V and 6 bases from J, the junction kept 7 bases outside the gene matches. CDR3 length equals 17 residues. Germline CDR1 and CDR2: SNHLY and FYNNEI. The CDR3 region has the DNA TGTGCCAGCAGTGAACGGTGGCTAGCGGGAGGGGCCGGGGAGCTGTTTTTT. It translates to CASSERWLAGGAGELFF.